The entry below describes one T cell receptor beta chain. Antigen: not known. Amplification yielded TCR beta CDR3 regions, with RNA transcripts as the source. The TCR CDR3 first-round RT-PCR relied on the HTBI primer set. TCRdb reprocessed the multiplex PCR reads via MiXCR and lists one record per CDR3 protein. The profile shows about 350,000 distinct CDR3 sequences, over 15% of them singletons. Aged 18 to 65, the patients had hyperthyroidism that was newly diagnosed and had lasted under 2 months. This specimen comes from a study of T cells in Graves' hyperthyroidism and ophthalmopathy. Study in general: Peripheral blood was collected at initial diagnosis, before any treatment.

This CDR3 region has 12 residues. The germline V gene encodes CDR1 SGHTA and CDR2 FQGNSA. The V and J ends lost 4 bases and 4 bases respectively, with 8 bases between them. Study observations and caveats: For ophthalmopathy, model prediction preceded onset by a median 6.5 months.

The material sequenced was blood. The receptor was isolated from a woman under 30 with Graves' hyperthyroidism. The chain has TRBV7-2 and TRBJ2-7; D remains unclear. The CDR3: CASSSARYEQYF. CDR3 in DNA: TGTGCCAGCAGCTCCGCGAGGTACGAGCAGTACTTC.